This TCR beta chain emerged from a study of blood T cell repertoires in COVID-19. The overall study: Spain, Italy and the United States supplied samples that represented acute and convalescent COVID-19. Sources were T cells, B-cell-depleted T cells, or PBMCs; the material itself was cDNA or gDNA.

J was trimmed by 5 bases and V by 2 bases; bases with no gene match: 11. This CDR3 is 16 amino acids long. CDR1 and CDR2 from the germline V gene are SGDLS and YYNGEE. Original processing notes: The assay estimated nucleated cells by amplifying reference gene primers. Generated by immunoSEQ multiplex PCR, the TCRdb table keeps only in-frame clones and is missing some. V and J calls and clone size are copied from that table; D and trimming were computed from the DNA. Seen here are more than 95,000 clones, 70% to 80% observed once, and the top ten hold 35% to 40%. Sequenced sample: peripheral blood. The sequence was obtained from a man aged 35-49 years with active or convalescent COVID-19. The V call is TRBV9, the J call TRBJ2-5, with 8 positions matching TRBD2. Here the CDR3 reads CASSVGLAVGAETQYF. Here the CDR3 DNA reads TGTGCCAGCAGCGTCGGACTAGCAGTGGGGGCCGAGACCCAGTACTTC.